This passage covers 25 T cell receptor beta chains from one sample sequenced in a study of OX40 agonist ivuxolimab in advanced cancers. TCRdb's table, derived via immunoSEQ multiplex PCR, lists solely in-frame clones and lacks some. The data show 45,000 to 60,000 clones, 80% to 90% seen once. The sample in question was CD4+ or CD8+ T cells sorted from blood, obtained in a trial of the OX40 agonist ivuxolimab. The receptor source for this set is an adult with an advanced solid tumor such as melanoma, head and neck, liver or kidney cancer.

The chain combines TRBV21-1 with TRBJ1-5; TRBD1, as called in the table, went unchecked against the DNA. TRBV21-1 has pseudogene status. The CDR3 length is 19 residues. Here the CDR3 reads CASSKGDDRGHGNNQPQHF. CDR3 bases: TGTGCCAGCAGCAAAGGGGACGACAGGGGGCACGGAAACAATCAGCCCCAGCATTTT.

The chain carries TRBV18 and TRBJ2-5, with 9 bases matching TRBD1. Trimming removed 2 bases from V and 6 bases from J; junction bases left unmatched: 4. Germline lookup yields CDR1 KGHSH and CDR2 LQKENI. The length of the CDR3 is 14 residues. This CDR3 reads CASSPEGQGQTQYF. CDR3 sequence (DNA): TGTGCCAGCTCACCAGAGGGACAGGGCCAGACCCAGTACTTC. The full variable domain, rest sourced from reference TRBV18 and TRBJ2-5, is NAGVMQNPRHLVRRRGQEARLRCSPMKGHSHVYWYRQLPEEGLKFMVYLQKENIIDESGMPKERFSAEFPKEGPSILRIQQVVRGDSAAYFCASSPEGQGQTQYFGPGTRLLVL.

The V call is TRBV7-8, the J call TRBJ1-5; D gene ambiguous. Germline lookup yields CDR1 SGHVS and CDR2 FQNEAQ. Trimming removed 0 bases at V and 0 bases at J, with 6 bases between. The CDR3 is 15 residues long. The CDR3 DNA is TGTGCCAGCAGCTTAGCCCTTTATAGCAATCAGCCCCAGCATTTT. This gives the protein CASSLALYSNQPQHF. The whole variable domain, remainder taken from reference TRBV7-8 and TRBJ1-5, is GAGVSQSPRYKVAKRGQDVALRCDPISGHVSLFWYQQALGQGPEFLTYFQNEAQLDKSGLPSDRFFAERPEGSVSTLKIQRTQQEDSAVYLCASSLALYSNQPQHFGDGTRLSIL.

Here the CDR3 reads CASSSTGEVPNTEAFF. The CDR3 nucleotides are TGCGCCAGCAGCTCGACAGGGGAGGTCCCAAACACTGAAGCTTTCTTT. V gene TRBV5-1 combines with J gene TRBJ1-1; 8 bases are a match to TRBD1. This CDR3 is 16 amino acids long. CDR1 is SGHRS, CDR2 YFSETQ, per germline. The V segment lost 3 bases and the J segment 2 bases; nucleotides outside the gene matches: 9.

The CDR3 reads CASTGLAYNEQFF. Written as DNA, the CDR3 is TGTGCCAGCACCGGGCTAGCATACAATGAGCAGTTCTTC. This chain joins TRBV6-1 and TRBJ2-1; D may be TRBD2 (5 bases). CDR1 and CDR2 (germline): MNHNS, SASEGT. V lost 7 bases and J lost 4, with 11 bases in between. CDR3 length: 13 amino acids.

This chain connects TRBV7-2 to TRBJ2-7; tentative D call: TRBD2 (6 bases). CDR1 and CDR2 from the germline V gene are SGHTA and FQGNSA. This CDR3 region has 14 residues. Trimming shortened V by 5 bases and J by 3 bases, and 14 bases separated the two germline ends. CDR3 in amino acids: CASSPPGLNYEQYF. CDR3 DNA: TGTGCCAGCAGCCCCCCAGGACTAAACTACGAGCAGTACTTC.

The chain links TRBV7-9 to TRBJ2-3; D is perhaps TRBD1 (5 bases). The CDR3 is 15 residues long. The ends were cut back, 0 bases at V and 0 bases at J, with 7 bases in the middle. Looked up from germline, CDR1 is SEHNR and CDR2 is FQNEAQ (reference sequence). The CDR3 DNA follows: TGTGCCAGCAGCTTAGCGGCAGGGAGCACAGATACGCAGTATTTT. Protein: CASSLAAGSTDTQYF.

CDR3 sequence reads: CASSHRDRVNSPLHF. CDR3 sequence (DNA): TGTGCCAGCTCACACCGGGACAGGGTAAACTCACCCCTCCACTTT. The rearrangement uses TRBV18 and TRBJ1-6, with TRBD1 matching over 9 bases. The CDR3 has 15 residues. The J segment lost 10 bases and the V segment lost 4 bases, leaving 8 bases of the junction unmatched. The germline CDR1 and CDR2 sequences are KGHSH and LQKENI.

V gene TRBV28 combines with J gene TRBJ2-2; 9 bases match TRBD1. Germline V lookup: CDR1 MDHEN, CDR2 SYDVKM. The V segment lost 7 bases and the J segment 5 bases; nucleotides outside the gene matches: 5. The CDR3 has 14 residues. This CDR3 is CASTDRGGTGELFF. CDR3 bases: TGTGCCAGCACGGACAGGGGAGGAACCGGGGAGCTGTTTTTT.

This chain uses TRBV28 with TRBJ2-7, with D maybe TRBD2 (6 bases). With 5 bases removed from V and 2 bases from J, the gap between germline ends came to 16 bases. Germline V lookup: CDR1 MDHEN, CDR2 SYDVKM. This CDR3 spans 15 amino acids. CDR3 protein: CASSPPGVRTYEQYF. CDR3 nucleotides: TGTGCCAGCAGTCCGCCGGGGGTAAGGACCTACGAGCAGTACTTC. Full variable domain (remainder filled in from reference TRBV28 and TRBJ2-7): DVKVTQSSRYLVKRTGEKVFLECVQDMDHENMFWYRQDPGLGLRLIYFSYDVKMKEKGDIPEGYSVSREKKERFSLILESASTNQTSMYLCASSPPGVRTYEQYFGPGTRLTVT.

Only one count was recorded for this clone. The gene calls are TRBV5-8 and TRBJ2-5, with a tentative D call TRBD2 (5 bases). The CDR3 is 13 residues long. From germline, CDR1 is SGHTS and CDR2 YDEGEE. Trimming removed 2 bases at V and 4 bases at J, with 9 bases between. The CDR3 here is CASSFRGAETQYF. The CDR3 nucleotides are TGTGCCAGCAGCTTCCGGGGTGCAGAGACCCAGTACTTC.

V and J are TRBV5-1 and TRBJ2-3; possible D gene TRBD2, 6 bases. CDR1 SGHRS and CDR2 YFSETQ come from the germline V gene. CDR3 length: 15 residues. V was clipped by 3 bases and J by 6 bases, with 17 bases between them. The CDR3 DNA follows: TGCGCCAGCAGCTACGGGACTGCCCGGGGGGATACGCAGTATTTT. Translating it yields CASSYGTARGDTQYF.

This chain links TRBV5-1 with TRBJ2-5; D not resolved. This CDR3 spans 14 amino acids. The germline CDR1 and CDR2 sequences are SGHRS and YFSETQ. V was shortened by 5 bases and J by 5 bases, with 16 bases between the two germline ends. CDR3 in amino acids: CASSQAQPGETQYF. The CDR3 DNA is TGCGCCAGCAGTCAGGCCCAGCCCGGGGAGACCCAGTACTTC. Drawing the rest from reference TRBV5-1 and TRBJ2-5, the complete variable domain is KAGVTQTPRYLIKTRGQQVTLSCSPISGHRSVSWYQQTPGQGLQFLFEYFSETQRNKGNFPGRFSGRQFSNSRSEMNVSTLELGDSALYLCASSQAQPGETQYFGPGTRLLVL.

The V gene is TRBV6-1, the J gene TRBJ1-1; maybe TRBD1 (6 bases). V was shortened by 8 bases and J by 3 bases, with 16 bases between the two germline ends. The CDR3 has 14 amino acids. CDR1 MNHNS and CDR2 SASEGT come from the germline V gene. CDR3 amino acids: CASRLGAEHTEAFF. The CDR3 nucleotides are TGTGCCAGCCGGTTGGGGGCCGAGCACACTGAAGCTTTCTTT.

The CDR3 sequence: CASSPRGTGRPNTIYF. The CDR3 DNA reads TGTGCCAGCAGTCCCCGGGGGACAGGGAGACCGAACACCATATATTTT. This rearrangement joins TRBV28 to TRBJ1-3, with 9 bases aligning to TRBD1. V gave up 5 bases and J gave up 7 bases; unmatched junction bases: 12. Per germline, CDR1 MDHEN and CDR2 SYDVKM. This CDR3 is 16 amino acids long. Together with reference TRBV28 and TRBJ1-3, the CDR3 gives the full variable domain: DVKVTQSSRYLVKRTGEKVFLECVQDMDHENMFWYRQDPGLGLRLIYFSYDVKMKEKGDIPEGYSVSREKKERFSLILESASTNQTSMYLCASSPRGTGRPNTIYFGEGSWLTVV.

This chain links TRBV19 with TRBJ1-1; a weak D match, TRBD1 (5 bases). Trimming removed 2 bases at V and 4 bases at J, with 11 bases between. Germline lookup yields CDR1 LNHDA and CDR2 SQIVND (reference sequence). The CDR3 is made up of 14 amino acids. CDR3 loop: CASSIKGRGTEAFF. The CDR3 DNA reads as TGTGCCAGTAGTATAAAGGGACGGGGCACTGAAGCTTTCTTT.

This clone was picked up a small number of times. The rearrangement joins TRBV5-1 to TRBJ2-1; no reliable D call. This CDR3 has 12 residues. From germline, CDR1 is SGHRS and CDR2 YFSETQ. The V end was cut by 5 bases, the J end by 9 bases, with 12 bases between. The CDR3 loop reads CASSPEVGEQFF. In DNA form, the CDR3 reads TGCGCCAGCAGTCCAGAGGTGGGTGAGCAGTTCTTC. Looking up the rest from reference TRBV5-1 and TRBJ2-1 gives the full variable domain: KAGVTQTPRYLIKTRGQQVTLSCSPISGHRSVSWYQQTPGQGLQFLFEYFSETQRNKGNFPGRFSGRQFSNSRSEMNVSTLELGDSALYLCASSPEVGEQFFGPGTRLTVL.

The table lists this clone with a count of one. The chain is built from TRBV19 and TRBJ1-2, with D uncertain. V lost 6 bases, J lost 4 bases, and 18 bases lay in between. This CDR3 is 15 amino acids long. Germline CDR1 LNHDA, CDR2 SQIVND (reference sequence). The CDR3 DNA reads TGTGCCAGTAGCCCGGTGGGCGTGGAAATCTATGGCTACACCTTC. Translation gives CASSPVGVEIYGYTF.

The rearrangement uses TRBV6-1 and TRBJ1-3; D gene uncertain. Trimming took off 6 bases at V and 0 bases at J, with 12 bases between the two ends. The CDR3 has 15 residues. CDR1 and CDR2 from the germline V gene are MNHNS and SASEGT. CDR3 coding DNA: TGTGCCAGCAGCACCGCCCTACTCTCTGGAAACACCATATATTTT. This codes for CASSTALLSGNTIYF.

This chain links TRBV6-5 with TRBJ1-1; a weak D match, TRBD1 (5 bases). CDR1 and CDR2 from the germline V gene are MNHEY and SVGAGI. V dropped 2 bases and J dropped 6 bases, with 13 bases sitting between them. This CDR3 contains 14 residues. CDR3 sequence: CASSYERGVAEAFF. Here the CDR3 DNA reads TGTGCCAGCAGTTACGAACGGGGGGTCGCTGAAGCTTTCTTT.

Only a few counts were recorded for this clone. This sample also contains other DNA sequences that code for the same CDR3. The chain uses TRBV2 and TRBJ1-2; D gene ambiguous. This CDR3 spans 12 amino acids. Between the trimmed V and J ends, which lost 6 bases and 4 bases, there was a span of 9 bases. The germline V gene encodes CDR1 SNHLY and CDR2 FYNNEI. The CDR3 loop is CASSGEVYGYTF. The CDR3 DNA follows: TGTGCCAGCAGCGGAGAAGTCTATGGCTACACCTTC.

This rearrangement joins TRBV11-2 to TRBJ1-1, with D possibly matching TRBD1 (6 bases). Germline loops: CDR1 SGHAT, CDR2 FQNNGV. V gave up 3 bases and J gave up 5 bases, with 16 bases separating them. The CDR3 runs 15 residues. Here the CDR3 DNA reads TGTGCCAGCAGCTTCGGCGGGGGGGCGCGAACTGAAGCTTTCTTT. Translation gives CASSFGGGARTEAFF.

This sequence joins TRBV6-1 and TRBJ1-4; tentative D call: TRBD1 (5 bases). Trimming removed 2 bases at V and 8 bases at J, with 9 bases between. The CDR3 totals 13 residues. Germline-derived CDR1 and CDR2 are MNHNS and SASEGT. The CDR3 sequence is CASSEPNREKLFF. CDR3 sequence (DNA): TGTGCCAGCAGTGAACCGAACAGGGAAAAACTGTTTTTT.

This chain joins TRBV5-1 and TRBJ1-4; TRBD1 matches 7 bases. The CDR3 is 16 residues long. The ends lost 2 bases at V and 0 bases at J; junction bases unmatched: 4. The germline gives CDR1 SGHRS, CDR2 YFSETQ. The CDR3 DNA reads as TGCGCCAGCAGCTTAACAGGGGACCCAACTAATGAAAAACTGTTTTTT. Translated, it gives CASSLTGDPTNEKLFF.

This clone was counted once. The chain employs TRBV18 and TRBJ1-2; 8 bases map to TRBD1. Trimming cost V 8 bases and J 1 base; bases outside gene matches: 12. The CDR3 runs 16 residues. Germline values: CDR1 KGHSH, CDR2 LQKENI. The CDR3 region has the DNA TGTGCCAGCGCAACAGGGGGGAACAACCTTAACTATGGCTACACCTTC. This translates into CASATGGNNLNYGYTF.